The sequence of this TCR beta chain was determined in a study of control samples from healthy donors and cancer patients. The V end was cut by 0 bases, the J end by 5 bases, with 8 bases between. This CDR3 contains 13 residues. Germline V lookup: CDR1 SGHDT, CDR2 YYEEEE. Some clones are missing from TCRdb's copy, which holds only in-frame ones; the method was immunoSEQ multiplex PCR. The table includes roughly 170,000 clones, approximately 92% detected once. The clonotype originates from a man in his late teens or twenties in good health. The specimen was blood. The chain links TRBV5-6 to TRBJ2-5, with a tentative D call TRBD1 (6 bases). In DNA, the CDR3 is TGTGCCAGCAGCTTGGAGAGGGGGGAGACCCAGTACTTC. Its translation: CASSLERGETQYF.